A selection of T cell receptor beta chains follows, all from one sample in a study of T cell changes during pregnancy in multiple sclerosis. Here immunoSEQ multiplex PCR was the method, and the copy in TCRdb shows in-frame clones only, minus some. This table holds tens of thousands of clones, around 92% found once. The input for sequencing was peripheral blood, taken in the first trimester of pregnancy. The receptor source for this set is a female donor with multiple sclerosis, enrolled in a pregnancy study. CDR3s include the opening cysteine and the closing phenylalanine or tryptophan. The order of the fields is D gene, J gene, V gene, CDR3 length, CDR3 DNA, CDR3 protein. D genes are given only for firm matches.

D gene: .; J gene: TRBJ1-1; V gene: TRBV7-3; CDR3 length: 14; CDR3 DNA: TGTGCCAGCAGCCCCGGGGGCGGGGGCACTGAAGCTTTCTTT; CDR3 protein: CASSPGGGGTEAFF
D gene: TRBD2; J gene: TRBJ2-1; V gene: TRBV2; CDR3 length: 15; CDR3 DNA: TGTGCCAGCAGTCGTCTAGCGGGGGGGCAGAATGAGCAGTTCTTC; CDR3 protein: CASSRLAGGQNEQFF
D gene: TRBD1; J gene: TRBJ2-7; V gene: TRBV5-4; CDR3 length: 16; CDR3 DNA: TGTGCCAGCAGCGCGGATCAGACAGGGATCTTCCGCGAGCAGTACTTC; CDR3 protein: CASSADQTGIFREQYF
D gene: .; J gene: TRBJ1-3; V gene: TRBV21-1; CDR3 length: 24; CDR3 DNA: TGTGCCAGCAGCGAAGTCTTTGGCGATTGTGACCAAGGGGCTTGGGTCCCATGGGGAAACACCATATATTTT; CDR3 protein: CASSEVFGDCDQGAWVPWGNTIYF
D gene: TRBD1; J gene: TRBJ1-2; V gene: TRBV25-1; CDR3 length: 13; CDR3 DNA: TGTGCCAGCAGTTTACAGGGGTATGATGGCTACACCTTC; CDR3 protein: CASSLQGYDGYTF
D gene: TRBD2; J gene: TRBJ2-2; V gene: TRBV9; CDR3 length: 20; CDR3 DNA: TGTGCCAGCAGCGTAGGTTGGGGAGGCGGGAGGGATCCGAACACCGGGGAGCTGTTTTTT; CDR3 protein: CASSVGWGGGRDPNTGELFF
D gene: .; J gene: TRBJ2-1; V gene: TRBV19; CDR3 length: 14; CDR3 DNA: TGTGCCAGTAGTATAAGTGGGAGGTTTAATGAGCAGTTCTTC; CDR3 protein: CASSISGRFNEQFF
D gene: TRBD1; J gene: TRBJ1-2; V gene: TRBV29-1; CDR3 length: 12; CDR3 DNA: TGCAGCGTTGCGACAGGGGGAAATGGCTACACCTTC; CDR3 protein: CSVATGGNGYTF
D gene: TRBD1; J gene: TRBJ1-2; V gene: TRBV5-4; CDR3 length: 14; CDR3 DNA: TGTGCCAGCAGCACAGGGGTAAACGACTATGGCTACACCTTC; CDR3 protein: CASSTGVNDYGYTF
D gene: .; J gene: TRBJ2-2; V gene: TRBV5-1; CDR3 length: 15; CDR3 DNA: TGCGCCAGCAGCTTGGAAGGAGTAGCACCCGGGGAGCTGTTTTTT; CDR3 protein: CASSLEGVAPGELFF
D gene: .; J gene: TRBJ1-5; V gene: TRBV28; CDR3 length: 14; CDR3 DNA: TGTGCCAGCAGTGCCGCGTTGGGCAATCAGCCCCAGCATTTT; CDR3 protein: CASSAALGNQPQHF